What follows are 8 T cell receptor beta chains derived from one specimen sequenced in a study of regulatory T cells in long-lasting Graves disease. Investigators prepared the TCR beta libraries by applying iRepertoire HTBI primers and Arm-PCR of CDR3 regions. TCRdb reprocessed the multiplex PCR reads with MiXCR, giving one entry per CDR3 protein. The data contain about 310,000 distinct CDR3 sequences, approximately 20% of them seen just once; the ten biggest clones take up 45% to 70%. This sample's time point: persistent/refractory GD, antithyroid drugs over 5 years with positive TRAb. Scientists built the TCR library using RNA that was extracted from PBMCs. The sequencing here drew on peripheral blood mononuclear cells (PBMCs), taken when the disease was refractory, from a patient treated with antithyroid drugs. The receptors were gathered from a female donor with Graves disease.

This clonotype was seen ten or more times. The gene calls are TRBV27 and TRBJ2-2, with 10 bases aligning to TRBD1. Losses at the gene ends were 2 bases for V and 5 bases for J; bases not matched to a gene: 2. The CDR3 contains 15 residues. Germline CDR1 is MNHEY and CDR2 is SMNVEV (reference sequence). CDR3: CASSLGTGVTGELFF. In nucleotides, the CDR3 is TGTGCCAGCAGTTTAGGGACAGGGGTGACCGGGGAGCTGTTTTTT.

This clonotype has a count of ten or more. CDR3 in amino acids: CASSLGRQAGANVLTF. The CDR3, as DNA: TGTGCCAGCAGCTTGGGGCGGCAGGCTGGGGCCAACGTCCTGACTTTC. The chain employs TRBV7-3 and TRBJ2-6, with D maybe TRBD1 (5 bases). V lost 3 bases to trimming and J lost 2 bases, with 11 bases between them. Germline CDR1 reads SGHTA; CDR2 reads FQGTGA. CDR3 length equals 16 residues.

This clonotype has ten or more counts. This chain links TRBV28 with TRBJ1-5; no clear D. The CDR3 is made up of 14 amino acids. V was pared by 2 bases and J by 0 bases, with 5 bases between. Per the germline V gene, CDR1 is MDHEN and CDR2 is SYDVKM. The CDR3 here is CASSLTYSNQPQHF. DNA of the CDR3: TGTGCCAGCAGTTTAACCTATAGCAATCAGCCCCAGCATTTT.

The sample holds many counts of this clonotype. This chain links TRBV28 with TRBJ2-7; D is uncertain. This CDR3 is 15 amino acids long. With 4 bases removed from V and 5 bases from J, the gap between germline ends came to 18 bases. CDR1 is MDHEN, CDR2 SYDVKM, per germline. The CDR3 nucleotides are TGTGCCAGCAGTTCAACTTCGGGCCCCAGAGACGAGCAGTACTTC. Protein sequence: CASSSTSGPRDEQYF. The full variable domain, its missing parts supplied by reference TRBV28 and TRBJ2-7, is DVKVTQSSRYLVKRTGEKVFLECVQDMDHENMFWYRQDPGLGLRLIYFSYDVKMKEKGDIPEGYSVSREKKERFSLILESASTNQTSMYLCASSSTSGPRDEQYFGPGTRLTVT.

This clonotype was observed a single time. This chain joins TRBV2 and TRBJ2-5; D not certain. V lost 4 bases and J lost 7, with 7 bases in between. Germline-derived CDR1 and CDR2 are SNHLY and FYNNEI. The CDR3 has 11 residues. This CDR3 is CASSGPGTQYF. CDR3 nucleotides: TGTGCCAGCAGTGGCCCCGGGACCCAGTACTTC.

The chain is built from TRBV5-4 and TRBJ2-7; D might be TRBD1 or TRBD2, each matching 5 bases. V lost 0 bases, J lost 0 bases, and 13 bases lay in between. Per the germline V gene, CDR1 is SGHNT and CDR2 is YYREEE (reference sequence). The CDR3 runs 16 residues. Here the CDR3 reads CASSLGGRGGSYEQYF. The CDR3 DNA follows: TGTGCCAGCAGCTTGGGCGGACGGGGCGGCTCCTACGAGCAGTACTTC.

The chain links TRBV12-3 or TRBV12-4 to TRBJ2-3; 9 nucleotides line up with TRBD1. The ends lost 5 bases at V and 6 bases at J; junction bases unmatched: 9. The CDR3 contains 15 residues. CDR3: CASSNRQGGADTQYF. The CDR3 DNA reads TGTGCCAGCAGTAATCGACAGGGGGGAGCGGATACGCAGTATTTT.

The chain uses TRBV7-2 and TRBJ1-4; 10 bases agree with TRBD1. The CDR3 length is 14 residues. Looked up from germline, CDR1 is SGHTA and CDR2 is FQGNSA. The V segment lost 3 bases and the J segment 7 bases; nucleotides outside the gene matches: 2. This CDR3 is CASSLTGGSEKLFF. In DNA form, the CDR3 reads TGTGCCAGCAGCTTGACAGGGGGCTCTGAAAAACTGTTTTTT. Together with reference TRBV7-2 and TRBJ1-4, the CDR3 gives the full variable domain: GAGVSQSPSNKVTEKGKDVELRCDPISGHTALYWYRQSLGQGLEFLIYFQGNSAPDKSGLPSDRFSAERTGGSVSTLTIQRTQQEDSAVYLCASSLTGGSEKLFFGSGTQLSVL.